The sample holds a few counts of the clone carrying this T cell receptor beta chain. Its antigen is unidentified. This CDR3 contains 15 residues. The V gene's germline CDR1 is SGHRS and CDR2 YFSETQ. V lost 4 bases and J lost 2; bases outside the gene matches: 8. The primer mix had 60 Vbeta and 13 Jbeta primers. The assay was immunoSEQ multiplex PCR, and TCRdb's table has in-frame clones only and misses some. The repertoire consists of about 130,000 clones, with over 70% occurring once and the leading ten covering roughly 3%. This record comes from a study of cytomegalovirus exposure and HLA in healthy donors. Study-level information: A data release that came early held approximately 85 million unique TCRs from HLA-typed donors.

Study-wide findings and caveats: The study dropped some indistinguishable V segments, TRBV6-2 and TRBV6-3 among them. Reports described diagnosis of cytomegalovirus status by the classifier as highly specific and sensitive.

The chain couples TRBV5-1 to TRBJ2-5, with TRBD2 matching over 7 bases. The sequence was obtained from a man between 35 and 55 years old in good health and CMV-seronegative. The material sequenced was PBMCs. The CDR3 DNA sequence: TGCGCCAGCAGCCCAGCAACGGGGGGACAAGAGACCCAGTACTTC. As protein: CASSPATGGQETQYF.